This T cell receptor (beta chain) derives from a study of response to subunit inactivated influenza vaccine. Points from the study as a whole: With each seasonal influenza vaccination, the authors suggested, few new T cells are recruited.

To note about this clonotype: Its antigen is not known.

This CDR3 contains 17 residues. The ends were cut back, 11 bases at V and 2 bases at J, with 27 bases in the middle. Germline loops: CDR1 SGHAT, CDR2 FQDESV (reference sequence). TCRdb redid the calling of the RT-PCR reads with MiXCR, one entry per CDR3 protein. The repertoire includes about 650,000 distinct CDR3 sequences, approximately 14% of them detected once, and 7.5% to 8% sits in the top ten. The chain recombines TRBV11-1 with TRBJ2-5, with D perhaps matching TRBD2 (5 bases). The sequence was obtained from a man between 50 and 59 years old who received an inactivated influenza vaccine. The sample consisted of PBMCs from blood, taken around 14 days before vaccination. CDR3 DNA: TGTGCCCTCTGTTTAAGGGCAACACGGGGTTTACAAGAGACCCAGTACTTC. Translated, it gives CALCLRATRGLQETQYF.